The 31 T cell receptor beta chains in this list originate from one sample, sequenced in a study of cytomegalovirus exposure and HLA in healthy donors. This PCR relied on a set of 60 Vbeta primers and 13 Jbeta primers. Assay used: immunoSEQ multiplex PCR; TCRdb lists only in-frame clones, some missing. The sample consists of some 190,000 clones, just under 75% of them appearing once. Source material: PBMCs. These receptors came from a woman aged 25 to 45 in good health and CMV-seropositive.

CDR3 sequence (DNA): TGTGCCAGCAGTGCCGAGGGAACCAGTAATCAGCCCCAGCATTTT. Translated: CASSAEGTSNQPQHF. The chain joins TRBV6-1 to TRBJ1-5; no firm D call. Trimming removed 4 bases at V and 4 bases at J, with 14 bases between. The CDR3 runs to 15 residues. Germline lookup yields CDR1 MNHNS and CDR2 SASEGT.

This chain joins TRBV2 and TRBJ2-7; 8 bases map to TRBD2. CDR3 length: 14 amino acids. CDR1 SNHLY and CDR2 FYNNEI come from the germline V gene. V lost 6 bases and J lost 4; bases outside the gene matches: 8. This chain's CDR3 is CASSLNQRGYEQYF. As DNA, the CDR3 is TGTGCCAGCAGCCTTAACCAGCGGGGGTACGAGCAGTACTTC.

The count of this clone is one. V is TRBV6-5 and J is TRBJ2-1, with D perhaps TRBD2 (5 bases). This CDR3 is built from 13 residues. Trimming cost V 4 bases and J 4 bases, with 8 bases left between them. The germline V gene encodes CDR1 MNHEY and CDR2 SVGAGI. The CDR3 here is CASSLGLYNEQFF. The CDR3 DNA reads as TGTGCCAGCAGTTTAGGACTGTACAATGAGCAGTTCTTC.

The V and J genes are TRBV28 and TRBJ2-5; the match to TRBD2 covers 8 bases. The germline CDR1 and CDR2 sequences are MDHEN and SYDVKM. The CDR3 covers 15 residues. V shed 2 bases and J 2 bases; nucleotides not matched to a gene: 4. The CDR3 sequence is CASSLILAVQETQYF. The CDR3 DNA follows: TGTGCCAGCAGTTTAATACTAGCGGTTCAAGAGACCCAGTACTTC.

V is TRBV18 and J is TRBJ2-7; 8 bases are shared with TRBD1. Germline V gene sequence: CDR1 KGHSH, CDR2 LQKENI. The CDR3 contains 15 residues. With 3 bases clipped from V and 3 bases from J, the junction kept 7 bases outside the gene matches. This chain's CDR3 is CASSPLHRGSYEQYF. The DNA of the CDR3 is TGTGCCAGCTCACCTCTCCACAGGGGGAGCTACGAGCAGTACTTC. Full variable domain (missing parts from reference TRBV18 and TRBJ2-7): NAGVMQNPRHLVRRRGQEARLRCSPMKGHSHVYWYRQLPEEGLKFMVYLQKENIIDESGMPKERFSAEFPKEGPSILRIQQVVRGDSAAYFCASSPLHRGSYEQYFGPGTRLTVT.

This chain's CDR3 is CASSPDMSSYEQYF. The CDR3 region has the DNA TGTGCCAGCAGCCCGGACATGAGCTCCTACGAGCAGTACTTC. The gene calls are TRBV6-4 and TRBJ2-7, with a weak D call TRBD1 (5 bases). CDR1 is MRHNA and CDR2 is SNTAGT in the germline V gene. The germline V and J ends were trimmed by 6 bases and 0 bases, with 12 bases remaining between them. The length of the CDR3 is 14 residues.

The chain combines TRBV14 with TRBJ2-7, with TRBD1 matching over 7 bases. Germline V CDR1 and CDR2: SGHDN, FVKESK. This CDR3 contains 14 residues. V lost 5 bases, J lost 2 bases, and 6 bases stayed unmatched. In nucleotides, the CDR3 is TGTGCCAGCAGCGACAGGGTAGGAACCTACGAGCAGTACTTC. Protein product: CASSDRVGTYEQYF.

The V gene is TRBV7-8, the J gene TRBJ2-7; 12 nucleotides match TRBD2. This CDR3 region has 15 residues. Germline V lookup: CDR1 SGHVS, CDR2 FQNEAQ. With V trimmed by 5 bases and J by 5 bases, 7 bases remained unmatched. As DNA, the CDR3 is TGTGCCAGCAGCCCCTGGACTAGCGGGAACAACGAGCAGTACTTC. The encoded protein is CASSPWTSGNNEQYF.

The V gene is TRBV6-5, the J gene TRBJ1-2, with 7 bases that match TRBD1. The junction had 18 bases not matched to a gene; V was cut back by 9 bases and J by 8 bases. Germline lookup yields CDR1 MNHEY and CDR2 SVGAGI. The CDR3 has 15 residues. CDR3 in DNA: TGTGCCAGTCGTCAATACGGAGGGGGCGCCGGCGGCTACACCTTC. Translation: CASRQYGGGAGGYTF.

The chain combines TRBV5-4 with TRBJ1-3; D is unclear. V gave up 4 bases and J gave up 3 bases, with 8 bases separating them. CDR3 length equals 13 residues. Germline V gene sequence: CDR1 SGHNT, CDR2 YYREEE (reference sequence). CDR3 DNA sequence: TGTGCCAGCAGCCTGTCGGGTGGAAACACCATATATTTT. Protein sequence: CASSLSGGNTIYF.

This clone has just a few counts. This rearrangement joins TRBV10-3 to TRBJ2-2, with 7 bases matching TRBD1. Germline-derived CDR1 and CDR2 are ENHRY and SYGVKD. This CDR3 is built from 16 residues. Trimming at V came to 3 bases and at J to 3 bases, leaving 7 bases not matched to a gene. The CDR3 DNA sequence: TGTGCCATCAGTGATGGAACAGGGGACGACACCGGGGAGCTGTTTTTT. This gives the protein CAISDGTGDDTGELFF.

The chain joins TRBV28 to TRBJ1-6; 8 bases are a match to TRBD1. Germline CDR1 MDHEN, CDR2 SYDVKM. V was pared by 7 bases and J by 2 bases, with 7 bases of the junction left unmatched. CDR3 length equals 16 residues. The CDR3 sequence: CASKMGTGPYNSPLHF. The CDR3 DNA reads TGTGCCAGCAAGATGGGGACAGGCCCCTATAATTCACCCCTCCACTTT.

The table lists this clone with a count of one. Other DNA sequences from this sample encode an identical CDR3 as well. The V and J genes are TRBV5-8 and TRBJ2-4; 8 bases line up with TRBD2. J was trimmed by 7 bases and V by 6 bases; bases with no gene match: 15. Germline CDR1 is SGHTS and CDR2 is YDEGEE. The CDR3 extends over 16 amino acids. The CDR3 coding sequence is TGTGCCAGCAAAACGGAAGCGGGAGTTCTGAAGAACATTCAGTACTTC. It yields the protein CASKTEAGVLKNIQYF.

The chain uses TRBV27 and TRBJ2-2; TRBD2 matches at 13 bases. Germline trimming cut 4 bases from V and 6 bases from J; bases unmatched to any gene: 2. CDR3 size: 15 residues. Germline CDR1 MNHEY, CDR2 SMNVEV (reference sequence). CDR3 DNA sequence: TGTGCCAGCAGTTGGACTAGCGGGAGCGCCGGGGAGCTGTTTTTT. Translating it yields CASSWTSGSAGELFF.

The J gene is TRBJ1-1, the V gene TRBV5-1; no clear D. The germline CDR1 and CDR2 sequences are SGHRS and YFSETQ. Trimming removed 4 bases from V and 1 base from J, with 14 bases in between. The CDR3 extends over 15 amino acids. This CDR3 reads CASSPLRTENTEAFF. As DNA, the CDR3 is TGCGCCAGCAGCCCGTTGCGAACCGAGAACACTGAAGCTTTCTTT.

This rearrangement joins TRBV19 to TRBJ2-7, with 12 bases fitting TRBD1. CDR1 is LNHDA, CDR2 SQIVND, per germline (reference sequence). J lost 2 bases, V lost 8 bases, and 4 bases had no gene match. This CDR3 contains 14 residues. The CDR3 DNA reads TGTGCCAGTGGGACAGGGGGCGTCCCCTACGAGCAGTACTTC. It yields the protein CASGTGGVPYEQYF.

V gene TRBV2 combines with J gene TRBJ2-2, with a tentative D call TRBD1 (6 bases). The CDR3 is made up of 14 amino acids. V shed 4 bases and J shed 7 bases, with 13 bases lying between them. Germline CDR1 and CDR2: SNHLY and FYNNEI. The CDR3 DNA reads TGTGCCAGCAGTGGGACAGCGAGTCTCGGGGAGCTGTTTTTT. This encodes CASSGTASLGELFF.

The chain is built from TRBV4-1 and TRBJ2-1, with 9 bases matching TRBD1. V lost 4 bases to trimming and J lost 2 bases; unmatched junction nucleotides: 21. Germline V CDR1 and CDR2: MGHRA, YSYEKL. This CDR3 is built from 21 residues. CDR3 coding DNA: TGCGCCAGCAGCCCCCAGGGGTCCGGACAGGGGCCGGCGGGGGCCTACAATGAGCAGTTCTTC. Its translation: CASSPQGSGQGPAGAYNEQFF.

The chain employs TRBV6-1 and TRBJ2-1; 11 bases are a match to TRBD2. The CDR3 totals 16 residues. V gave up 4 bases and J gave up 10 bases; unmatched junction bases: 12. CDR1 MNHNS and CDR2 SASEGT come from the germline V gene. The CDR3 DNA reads TGTGCCAGCAGTGGTAGCGGGAGGGCCGGGTCGGGGGAGCAGTTCTTC. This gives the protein CASSGSGRAGSGEQFF.

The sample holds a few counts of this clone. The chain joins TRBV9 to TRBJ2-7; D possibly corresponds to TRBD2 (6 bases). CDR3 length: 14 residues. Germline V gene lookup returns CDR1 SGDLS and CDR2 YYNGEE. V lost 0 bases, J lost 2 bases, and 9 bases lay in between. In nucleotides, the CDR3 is TGTGCCAGCAGCGTAGCTAGCGTACCCTACGAGCAGTACTTC. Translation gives CASSVASVPYEQYF.

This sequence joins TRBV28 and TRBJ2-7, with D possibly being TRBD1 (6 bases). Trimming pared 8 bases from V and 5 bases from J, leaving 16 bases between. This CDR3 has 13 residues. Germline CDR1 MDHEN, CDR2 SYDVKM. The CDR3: CASSRTGSDEQYF. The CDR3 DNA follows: TGTGCCAGCTCTCGTACAGGGAGCGACGAGCAGTACTTC.

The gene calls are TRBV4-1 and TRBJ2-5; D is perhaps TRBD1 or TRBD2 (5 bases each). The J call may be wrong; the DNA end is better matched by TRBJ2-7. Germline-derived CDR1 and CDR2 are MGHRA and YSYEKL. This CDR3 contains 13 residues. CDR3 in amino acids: CASSQMGDYEQYF. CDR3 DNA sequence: TGCGCCAGCAGCCAAATGGGGGACTACGAGCAGTACTTC.

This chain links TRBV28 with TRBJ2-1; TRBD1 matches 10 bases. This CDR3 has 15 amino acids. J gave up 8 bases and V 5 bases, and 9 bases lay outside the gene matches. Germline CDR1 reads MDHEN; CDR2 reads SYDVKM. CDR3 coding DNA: TGTGCCAGCAGTGAGAGGACAGGGGGAGGACATGAGCAGTTCTTC. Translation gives CASSERTGGGHEQFF.

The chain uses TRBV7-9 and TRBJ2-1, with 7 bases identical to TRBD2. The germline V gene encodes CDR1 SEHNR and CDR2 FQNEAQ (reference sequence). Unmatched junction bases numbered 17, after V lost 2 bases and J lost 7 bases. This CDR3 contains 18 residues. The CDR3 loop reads CASSLRPSRSGTKNEQFF. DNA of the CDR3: TGTGCCAGCAGCTTAAGGCCCTCGAGGAGCGGGACTAAGAATGAGCAGTTCTTC.

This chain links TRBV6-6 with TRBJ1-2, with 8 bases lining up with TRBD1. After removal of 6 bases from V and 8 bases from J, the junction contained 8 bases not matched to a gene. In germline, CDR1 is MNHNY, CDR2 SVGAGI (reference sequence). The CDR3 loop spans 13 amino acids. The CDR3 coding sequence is TGTGCCAGCAGAGACAGGGGAGGAGGCGGCTACACCTTC. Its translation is CASRDRGGGGYTF.

CDR3 nucleotides: TGTGCCAGCAGCAATACAGGGGGGTATGGCTACACCTTC. Encoded protein: CASSNTGGYGYTF. This rearrangement joins TRBV7-9 to TRBJ1-2; TRBD1 matches at 8 bases. The CDR3 is 13 amino acids. The junction had 4 bases not matched to a gene; V was cut back by 5 bases and J by 5 bases. Germline V gene data show CDR1 as SEHNR and CDR2 as FQNEAQ (reference sequence). The whole variable domain, remainder taken from reference TRBV7-9 and TRBJ1-2, is DTGVSQNPRHKITKRGQNVTFRCDPISEHNRLYWYRQTLGQGPEFLTYFQNEAQLEKSRLLSDRFSAERPKGSFSTLEIQRTEQGDSAMYLCASSNTGGYGYTFGSGTRLTVV.

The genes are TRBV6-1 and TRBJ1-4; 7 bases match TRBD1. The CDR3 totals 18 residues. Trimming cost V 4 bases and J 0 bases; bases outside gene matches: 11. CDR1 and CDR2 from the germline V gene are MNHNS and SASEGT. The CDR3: CASSVIQGFGATNEKLFF. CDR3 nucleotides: TGTGCCAGCAGTGTCATACAGGGGTTCGGAGCAACTAATGAAAAACTGTTTTTT.

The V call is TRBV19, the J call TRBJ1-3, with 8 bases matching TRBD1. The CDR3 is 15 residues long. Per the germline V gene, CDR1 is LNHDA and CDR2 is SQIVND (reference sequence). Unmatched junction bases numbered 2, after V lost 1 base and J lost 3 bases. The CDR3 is CASSIARGLGNTIYF. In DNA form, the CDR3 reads TGTGCCAGTAGTATAGCCAGGGGGCTTGGAAACACCATATATTTT.

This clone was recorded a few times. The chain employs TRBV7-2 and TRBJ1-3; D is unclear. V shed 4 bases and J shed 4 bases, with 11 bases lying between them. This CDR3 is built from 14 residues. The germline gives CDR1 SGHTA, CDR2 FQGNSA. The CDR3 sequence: CASSSQRRGNTIYF. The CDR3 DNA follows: TGTGCCAGCAGCTCTCAGCGAAGGGGAAACACCATATATTTT.

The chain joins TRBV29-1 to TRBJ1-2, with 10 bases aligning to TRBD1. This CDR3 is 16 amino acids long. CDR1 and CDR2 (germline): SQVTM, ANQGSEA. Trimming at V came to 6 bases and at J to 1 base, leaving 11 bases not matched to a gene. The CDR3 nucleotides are TGCAGCGTCGTATTTCCGGGACAGGGGCTTAACTATGGCTACACCTTC. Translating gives CSVVFPGQGLNYGYTF.

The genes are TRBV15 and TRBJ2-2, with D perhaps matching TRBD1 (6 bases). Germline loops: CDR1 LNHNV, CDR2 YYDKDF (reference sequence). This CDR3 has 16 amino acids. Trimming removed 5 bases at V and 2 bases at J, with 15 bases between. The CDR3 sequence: CATSDGTKANTGELFF. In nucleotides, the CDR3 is TGTGCCACCAGCGACGGGACAAAAGCTAACACCGGGGAGCTGTTTTTT.